These 24 T cell receptor beta chains were all obtained from the same sample, sequenced in a study of blood T cell repertoires in COVID-19. Some clones are missing from TCRdb's copy, which holds only in-frame ones; the method was immunoSEQ multiplex PCR. This table has around 130,000 clones, approximately 79% appearing once. The sequencing sample was made of PBMCs or T cells enriched from blood (not recorded which). The receptor source for this set is a man aged 35-49 years with acute COVID-19.

This clone has just one count. The chain carries TRBV19 and TRBJ1-3, with a possible D match to TRBD1 (6 bases). CDR1 is LNHDA, CDR2 SQIVND, per germline (reference sequence). This CDR3 has 12 amino acids. Trimming took off 3 bases at V and 11 bases at J, with 11 bases between the two ends. For the CDR3, the DNA is TGTGCCAGTAGTATTGGACAGACCGCCATATATTTT. Protein: CASSIGQTAIYF.

The CDR3, as DNA: TGTGCCAGTAGACTAGCGGGCTCCTACAATGAGCAGTTCTTC. Encoded protein: CASRLAGSYNEQFF. This chain connects TRBV19 to TRBJ2-1, with 9 bases aligning to TRBD2. V dropped 6 bases and J dropped 0; count of bases not matched to a gene: 0. This CDR3 comprises 14 residues. Germline CDR1 and CDR2: LNHDA and SQIVND (reference sequence).

The chain couples TRBV19 to TRBJ2-3, with D possibly matching TRBD1 (6 bases). Germline-derived CDR1 and CDR2 are LNHDA and SQIVND (reference sequence). Trimming took 4 bases from V and 4 from J, leaving 18 bases between them. The CDR3 consists of 16 residues. The CDR3 reads CASSTRGHQGADTQYF. Written as DNA, the CDR3 is TGTGCCAGTAGTACCCGGGGACATCAAGGGGCAGATACGCAGTATTTT.

About this clone: Other DNA sequences in the same sample also yield this CDR3. This rearrangement joins TRBV30 to TRBJ2-3, with TRBD2 identical over 8 bases. The V segment lost 0 bases and the J segment 6 bases; nucleotides outside the gene matches: 5. From germline, CDR1 is GTSNPN and CDR2 SVGIG (reference sequence). The CDR3 consists of 14 residues. CDR3 sequence (DNA): TGTGCCTGGAGTGTGGGCGGGGGGACGGATACGCAGTATTTT. Translating it yields CAWSVGGGTDTQYF. The variable domain in full, with the rest retrieved from reference TRBV30 and TRBJ2-3, is SQTIHQWPATLVQPVGSPLSLECTVEGTSNPNLYWYRQAAGRGLQLLFYSVGIGQISSEVPQNLSASRPQDRQFILSSKKLLLSDSGFYLCAWSVGGGTDTQYFGPGTRLTVL.

Written as DNA, the CDR3 is TGTGCCAGCAGCTCATTAGCGGACAGGGGCGAGCAGTACTTC. This translates into CASSSLADRGEQYF. V and J are TRBV7-9 and TRBJ2-7; 9 nucleotides line up with TRBD1. Germline CDR1 and CDR2: SEHNR and FQNEAQ (reference sequence). This CDR3 spans 14 amino acids. V shed 4 bases and J 6 bases; nucleotides not matched to a gene: 7.

For the CDR3, the DNA is TGTGCCAGCAGCCGCCCCGGGGGAGATACGCAGTATTTT. This codes for CASSRPGGDTQYF. The chain employs TRBV7-3 and TRBJ2-3; perhaps TRBD2 as D (6 bases). Germline loops: CDR1 SGHTA, CDR2 FQGTGA. V lost 5 bases to trimming and J lost 5 bases, with 11 bases between them. The CDR3 has 13 amino acids.

The chain carries TRBV6-5 and TRBJ1-1, with a weak D call TRBD1 (5 bases). V was clipped by 5 bases and J by 6 bases, with 13 bases between them. The germline V gene encodes CDR1 MNHEY and CDR2 SVGAGI. The CDR3 runs 13 residues. CDR3 sequence (DNA): TGTGCCAGCAGTCCCAGGGTAGGGGCTGAAGCTTTCTTT. Its translation is CASSPRVGAEAFF.

The chain links TRBV7-3 to TRBJ2-7; tentative D call: TRBD2 (5 bases). The V end lost 0 bases, the J end lost 5 bases, and 17 bases lay between the germline ends. Germline lookup yields CDR1 SGHTA and CDR2 FQGTGA. The CDR3 extends over 16 amino acids. The CDR3 spells CASSLTGSSGQNEQYF. The CDR3 DNA sequence: TGTGCCAGCAGCTTAACGGGATCGAGCGGTCAAAACGAGCAGTACTTC.

The table lists this clone with a few counts. The CDR3 loop is CASSPRGHEQFF. The CDR3 DNA follows: TGCGCCAGCAGCCCGCGTGGTCATGAGCAGTTCTTC. The rearrangement joins TRBV5-1 to TRBJ2-1; D gene ambiguous. CDR1 SGHRS and CDR2 YFSETQ come from the germline V gene. CDR3 length equals 12 residues. V was clipped by 4 bases and J by 8 bases, with 10 bases between them.

V usage is TRBV11-3 and J usage is TRBJ2-3, with TRBD2 identical over 7 bases. The CDR3 is made up of 17 amino acids. Germline V gene sequence: CDR1 SGHNT, CDR2 YENEEA. J gave up 6 bases and V 0 bases, and 12 bases lay outside the gene matches. The CDR3 coding sequence is TGTGCCAGCAGCTTAGAAGGTTCGTCTAGCGGTTATGATACGCAGTATTTT. The encoded protein is CASSLEGSSSGYDTQYF.

This clone was observed a few times. J is TRBJ1-6 and V is TRBV27, with 9 bases identical to TRBD1. Trimming removed 4 bases from V and 10 bases from J; junction bases left unmatched: 17. CDR3 size: 18 residues. Per the germline V gene, CDR1 is MNHEY and CDR2 is SMNVEV (reference sequence). This CDR3 is CASSSTGGGVGLLSPLHF. The CDR3 DNA reads as TGTGCCAGCAGTTCGACAGGGGGGGGCGTAGGCCTATTATCACCCCTCCACTTT.

The chain uses TRBV3-1 (or the pseudogene TRBV3-2) and TRBJ2-1; D uncertain. Trimming left V 5 bases short and J 0 bases short, with 17 bases between. Germline V gives CDR1 LGHDT, CDR2 YNNKEL (reference sequence). The length of the CDR3 is 17 residues. The CDR3, as DNA: TGTGCCAGCAGCGCCCCGACCCTACAGAGCTCCTACAATGAGCAGTTCTTC. It yields the protein CASSAPTLQSSYNEQFF.

J is TRBJ2-5 and V is TRBV27, with D possibly matching TRBD2 (5 bases). Trimming shortened V by 5 bases and J by 4 bases, and 14 bases separated the two germline ends. CDR1 is MNHEY and CDR2 is SMNVEV in the germline V gene (reference sequence). This CDR3 spans 14 amino acids. The CDR3 loop is CASSPRTLSETQYF. CDR3 DNA: TGTGCCAGCAGTCCTCGGACTCTATCAGAGACCCAGTACTTC.

The chain employs TRBV7-9 and TRBJ2-2, with D maybe TRBD2 (5 bases). Trimming shortened V by 8 bases and J by 1 base, and 8 bases separated the two germline ends. The CDR3 runs to 13 residues. The germline V gene has CDR1 SEHNR and CDR2 FQNEAQ (reference sequence). The CDR3 protein is CASARGNTGELFF. The CDR3 nucleotides are TGTGCCAGCGCACGGGGGAACACCGGGGAGCTGTTTTTT.

The chain uses TRBV5-1 and TRBJ2-3, with D uncertain. This CDR3 contains 11 residues. Trimming removed 5 bases at V and 3 bases at J, with 4 bases between. The germline V gene has CDR1 SGHRS and CDR2 YFSETQ. CDR3 residues: CASRETDTQYF. The CDR3 DNA follows: TGCGCCAGCAGGGAGACAGATACGCAGTATTTT.

The chain links TRBV6-1 to TRBJ2-5; D is perhaps TRBD2 (6 bases). From germline, CDR1 is MNHNS and CDR2 SASEGT. V was trimmed by 3 bases and J by 5 bases, leaving 13 bases between them. This CDR3 is 14 amino acids long. The DNA for the CDR3 is TGTGCCAGCAGTGAGCTGTGGAGCGGGGAGACCCAGTACTTC. This sequence encodes CASSELWSGETQYF.

The CDR3 DNA is TGTGCCAGCAGGGACACCCGCTTTGGGGCCAACGTCCTGACTTTC. The encoded protein is CASRDTRFGANVLTF. The V gene is TRBV28, the J gene TRBJ2-6; TRBD1 might be the D (5 bases). Germline V CDR1 and CDR2: MDHEN, SYDVKM. The CDR3 is made up of 15 amino acids. V lost 6 bases and J 3 bases, leaving 12 bases between the germline ends.

This chain links TRBV5-4 with TRBJ1-1, with TRBD1 identical over 7 bases. This CDR3 contains 15 residues. The germline V gene has CDR1 SGHNT and CDR2 YYREEE (reference sequence). V was clipped by 3 bases and J by 1 base; unmatched bases: 6. The CDR3 nucleotides are TGTGCCAGCAGCTCCGGACAGGCGCAGAACACTGAAGCTTTCTTT. It specifies CASSSGQAQNTEAFF.

The chain couples TRBV6-1 to TRBJ1-4; 10 bases are a match to TRBD1. Germline assignment: CDR1 MNHNS and CDR2 SASEGT. The V gene end was trimmed by 3 bases and the J gene end by 8 bases; junction bases not matched to a gene: 3. CDR3 size: 14 residues. The CDR3 sequence is CASSEGQGREKLFF. The CDR3 bases are TGTGCCAGCAGTGAGGGACAGGGGCGAGAAAAACTGTTTTTT.

The genes are TRBV27 and TRBJ2-3, with TRBD2 matching over 8 bases. This CDR3 is built from 15 residues. Germline assignment: CDR1 MNHEY and CDR2 SMNVEV (reference sequence). With V trimmed by 8 bases and J by 4 bases, 11 bases remained unmatched. The CDR3 DNA is TGTGCCAGCTTACCTTTGAGCGGGAGATCAGATACGCAGTATTTT. It translates to CASLPLSGRSDTQYF.

J is TRBJ1-2 and V is TRBV19; D is unresolved. Trimming took off 3 bases at V and 3 bases at J, with 11 bases between the two ends. The CDR3 extends over 14 amino acids. CDR1 and CDR2 from the germline V gene are LNHDA and SQIVND (reference sequence). This CDR3 is CASSITLRDYGYTF. Here the CDR3 DNA reads TGTGCCAGTAGTATTACACTGAGGGACTATGGCTACACCTTC.

J is TRBJ1-5 and V is TRBV7-9; D is ambiguous. The CDR3 consists of 13 residues. V lost 6 bases and J lost 13, with 19 bases in between. Germline V gene lookup returns CDR1 SEHNR and CDR2 FQNEAQ (reference sequence). This CDR3 is CASSPGHAGQQHF. The DNA of the CDR3 is TGTGCCAGCAGTCCTGGGCACGCGGGCCAGCAGCATTTT.

The chain employs TRBV24-1 and TRBJ2-1; tentatively, D is TRBD2 (6 bases). Germline loops: CDR1 KGHDR, CDR2 SFDVKD. This CDR3 spans 17 amino acids. V dropped 3 bases and J dropped 0 bases, with 14 bases sitting between them. The CDR3 region is CATSDTRDSSSYNEQFF. The CDR3 DNA is TGTGCCACCAGTGATACGAGGGACTCGAGCTCCTACAATGAGCAGTTCTTC.

This clone has only a few counts. J is TRBJ1-2 and V is TRBV7-3; 10 nucleotides line up with TRBD1. This CDR3 region has 13 residues. With 5 bases clipped from V and 8 bases from J, the junction kept 5 bases outside the gene matches. Germline lookup yields CDR1 SGHTA and CDR2 FQGTGA. The CDR3 DNA reads TGTGCCAGCAGCACCGGACAGGGGGGCGGCTACACCTTC. It specifies CASSTGQGGGYTF. The whole variable domain, filled in from reference TRBV7-3 and TRBJ1-2, reads GAGVSQTPSNKVTEKGKYVELRCDPISGHTALYWYRQSLGQGPEFLIYFQGTGAADDSGLPNDRFFAVRPEGSVSTLKIQRTERGDSAVYLCASSTGQGGGYTFGSGTRLTVV.